This T cell receptor (beta chain) was recorded in a study of PD-1 blockade in mismatch repair-deficient tumors. About the research overall: Enrolled about 2012-2016, patients had progressing, pretreated mismatch repair-deficient cancers of 12 to 13 types. The study, taken as a whole, reports: Rapid post-treatment expansion, then contraction, generally preceding radiologic response, marked tumor-resident clones.

Mismatch repair deficiency was confirmed in all patients, by PCR or immunohistochemistry. Three pembrolizumab responders had their TCRs sequenced. The table came from immunoSEQ multiplex PCR; TCRdb's copy has only in-frame clones and leaves some out. The sample holds roughly 45,000 clones, 77% seen once. Germline V lookup: CDR1 SGHAT, CDR2 FQNNGV. This CDR3 region has 13 residues. V was shortened by 6 bases and J by 9 bases, with 15 bases between the two germline ends. This clone was observed a handful of times. No antigen is known for it. The input for sequencing was PBMCs, taken before pembrolizumab treatment. This rearrangement joins TRBV11-2 to TRBJ2-1; possibly TRBD1 or TRBD2 for D (5 bases each). This sequence originates from an adult with mismatch repair-deficient cancer. The CDR3: CASRGTVKGEQFF. The DNA for the CDR3 is TGTGCCAGCAGAGGGACGGTTAAAGGTGAGCAGTTCTTC.